This T cell receptor beta chain was observed in a study of T cells in Graves' hyperthyroidism and ophthalmopathy. This clonotype was picked up a small number of times. TCR beta CDR3 region amplification was performed from RNA transcripts. Primed by the HTBI set, a first-round RT-PCR was run on the TCR CDR3. TCRdb re-derived calls from the multiplex PCR reads in MiXCR, one entry per CDR3 protein. This sample has just over 550,000 distinct CDR3 sequences, with roughly 50% found just once. The CDR3 runs 16 residues. Trimming took 1 base from V and 6 from J, leaving 19 bases between them. The V gene's germline CDR1 is SGHVS and CDR2 FQNEAQ.

The sequenced sample consisted of peripheral blood or thyroid tissue (not recorded which). This clonotype was sampled from a woman under 30 with Graves' hyperthyroidism. The V call is TRBV7-8, the J call TRBJ2-7; unclear D gene. CDR3 residues: CASSLVAGAVYVEQYF. The CDR3 DNA is TGTGCCAGCAGCTTAGTGGCCGGCGCGGTGTATGTCGAGCAGTACTTC.